This is a list of T cell receptor beta chains from one sample in a study of T-cell memory formation after mild COVID-19. TCRdb re-called the 5' RACE reads with MiXCR, one entry per CDR3 protein. This table has some 100,000 distinct CDR3 sequences, around 10% appearing once. Sequencing input: PBMCs or a T cell subset sorted from them (not recorded which). These receptors came from a man aged 18 to 29 who had mild COVID-19 (a few samples of this study predate the infection). Cell type and time point are not known. CDR3s include the opening cysteine and the closing phenylalanine or tryptophan. Each record gives: CDR3 protein, CDR3 DNA, J gene, D gene, clone size, V gene. D genes are given only for firm matches. For some rows the clone size is stated as once, few or many, or as a class when expanded; others skip it.

cdr3_aa: CASSLSGTYNEQFF
cdr3_nt: TGTGCCAGCAGCTTATCGGGGACCTACAATGAGCAGTTCTTC
j_call: TRBJ2-1
d_call: -
clone_size: many
v_call: TRBV7-3

cdr3_aa: CASSQAGGLDTQYF
cdr3_nt: TGCGCCAGCAGCCAAGCGGGGGGATTAGATACGCAGTATTTT
j_call: TRBJ2-3
d_call: TRBD2
clone_size: many
v_call: TRBV4-1

cdr3_aa: CASITGTSGGALPDTQYF
cdr3_nt: TGTGCCAGCATAACCGGGACTAGCGGGGGGGCTTTACCCGATACGCAGTATTTT
j_call: TRBJ2-3
d_call: TRBD2
clone_size: -
v_call: TRBV12-3/TRBV12-4

cdr3_aa: CSARRFSGGPRTDTQYF
cdr3_nt: TGCAGTGCTAGGCGTTTTAGCGGGGGGCCCCGCACAGATACGCAGTATTTT
j_call: TRBJ2-3
d_call: TRBD2
clone_size: -
v_call: TRBV20-1

cdr3_aa: CASSHWGQAEAFF
cdr3_nt: TGTGCCAGCAGCCACTGGGGACAGGCTGAAGCTTTCTTT
j_call: TRBJ1-1
d_call: TRBD1
clone_size: -
v_call: TRBV7-2

cdr3_aa: CASSQPGQSNGYTF
cdr3_nt: TGCGCCAGCAGCCAGCCCGGACAGTCAAATGGCTACACCTTC
j_call: TRBJ1-2
d_call: -
clone_size: few
v_call: TRBV4-1

cdr3_aa: CASSQQGVSNQPQHF
cdr3_nt: TGTGCCAGCAGTCAGCAGGGGGTGAGCAATCAGCCCCAGCATTTT
j_call: TRBJ1-5
d_call: TRBD1
clone_size: -
v_call: TRBV6-5

cdr3_aa: CASSLVGGPHNEQFF
cdr3_nt: TGCGCCAGCAGCTTGGTGGGGGGGCCGCACAATGAGCAGTTCTTC
j_call: TRBJ2-1
d_call: -
clone_size: many
v_call: TRBV5-1

cdr3_aa: CSASDPQGSGNQPQHF
cdr3_nt: TGCAGTGCTAGCGACCCTCAGGGAAGTGGCAATCAGCCCCAGCATTTT
j_call: TRBJ1-5
d_call: -
clone_size: -
v_call: TRBV20-1

cdr3_aa: CASSFGTFNSPLHF
cdr3_nt: TGTGCCAGCAGTTTCGGGACCTTTAATTCACCCCTCCACTTT
j_call: TRBJ1-6
d_call: -
clone_size: -
v_call: TRBV28

cdr3_aa: CASSLVWGETQYF
cdr3_nt: TGTGCCAGCAGCTTAGTGTGGGGGGAGACCCAGTACTTC
j_call: TRBJ2-5
d_call: -
clone_size: few
v_call: TRBV7-8

cdr3_aa: CASSPGDPWGTEAFF
cdr3_nt: TGTGCCAGCAGCCCAGGGGACCCATGGGGCACTGAAGCTTTCTTT
j_call: TRBJ1-1
d_call: -
clone_size: -
v_call: TRBV11-2

cdr3_aa: CASSSLGFVVGYTF
cdr3_nt: TGTGCCAGCAGTTCCCTGGGTTTTGTCGTTGGCTACACCTTC
j_call: TRBJ1-2
d_call: -
clone_size: -
v_call: TRBV6-5

cdr3_aa: CAILRDTVYNEQFF
cdr3_nt: TGTGCCATCCTCCGGGACACAGTCTACAATGAGCAGTTCTTC
j_call: TRBJ2-1
d_call: -
clone_size: -
v_call: TRBV6-6

cdr3_aa: CASSLAYLIEQFF
cdr3_nt: TGTGCCAGCAGCTTAGCGTACCTAATTGAGCAGTTCTTC
j_call: TRBJ2-1
d_call: -
clone_size: -
v_call: TRBV7-9

cdr3_aa: CASSQWVAGGNEQFF
cdr3_nt: TGCGCCAGCAGCCAATGGGTAGCGGGGGGTAATGAGCAGTTCTTC
j_call: TRBJ2-1
d_call: TRBD2
clone_size: many
v_call: TRBV4-3

cdr3_aa: CASRGQGTTEAFF
cdr3_nt: TGTGCCTCTCGGGGACAGGGAACTACTGAAGCTTTCTTT
j_call: TRBJ1-1
d_call: TRBD1
clone_size: -
v_call: TRBV24-1

cdr3_aa: CATSDFSTDTQYF
cdr3_nt: TGTGCCACCAGTGATTTTAGCACAGATACGCAGTATTTT
j_call: TRBJ2-3
d_call: -
clone_size: many
v_call: TRBV24-1

cdr3_aa: CASSQGGLLTDTQYF
cdr3_nt: TGTGCCAGCAGCCAAGGAGGACTACTCACAGATACGCAGTATTTT
j_call: TRBJ2-3
d_call: -
clone_size: many
v_call: TRBV4-2

cdr3_aa: CASSLSGASYNEQFF
cdr3_nt: TGTGCCAGCAGCTTAAGCGGGGCTTCCTACAATGAGCAGTTCTTC
j_call: TRBJ2-1
d_call: TRBD2
clone_size: few
v_call: TRBV7-2

cdr3_aa: CSASTSGGSKASFSTDTQYF
cdr3_nt: TGCAGTGCCTCGACTAGCGGGGGTTCAAAGGCGTCCTTTAGCACAGATACGCAGTATTTT
j_call: TRBJ2-3
d_call: TRBD2
clone_size: -
v_call: TRBV20-1

cdr3_aa: CATSDARDSHGYNEQFF
cdr3_nt: TGTGCCACCAGTGATGCACGGGACAGTCACGGCTACAATGAGCAGTTCTTC
j_call: TRBJ2-1
d_call: TRBD1
clone_size: many
v_call: TRBV24-1

cdr3_aa: CASSWDRDAYEQYF
cdr3_nt: TGTGCCAGCAGCTGGGACAGGGATGCCTACGAGCAGTACTTC
j_call: TRBJ2-7
d_call: TRBD1
clone_size: -
v_call: TRBV5-4

cdr3_aa: CASSWGTGGTPRDTEAFF
cdr3_nt: TGTGCCAGCAGTTGGGGGACAGGGGGAACTCCCCGGGACACTGAAGCTTTCTTT
j_call: TRBJ1-1
d_call: TRBD1
clone_size: -
v_call: TRBV6-2/TRBV6-3

cdr3_aa: CASSLGGRSTDTQYF
cdr3_nt: TGTGCCAGCAGCTTAGGCGGGCGAAGCACAGATACGCAGTATTTT
j_call: TRBJ2-3
d_call: -
clone_size: -
v_call: TRBV7-2

cdr3_aa: CASSTDILSPGANVLTF
cdr3_nt: TGTGCCAGCAGCACAGACATCCTATCCCCTGGGGCCAACGTCCTGACTTTC
j_call: TRBJ2-6
d_call: -
clone_size: few
v_call: TRBV6-2/TRBV6-3

cdr3_aa: CSVVGGDSYEQYF
cdr3_nt: TGCAGCGTTGTAGGGGGGGACTCCTACGAGCAGTACTTC
j_call: TRBJ2-7
d_call: -
clone_size: many
v_call: TRBV29-1

cdr3_aa: CASRLSGGTDTQYF
cdr3_nt: TGTGCCAGCAGGCTTAGCGGGGGCACAGATACGCAGTATTTT
j_call: TRBJ2-3
d_call: TRBD2
clone_size: -
v_call: TRBV7-3

cdr3_aa: CASSAASSGTYNEQFF
cdr3_nt: TGTGCCAGCAGTGCCGCCTCTAGCGGGACCTACAATGAGCAGTTCTTC
j_call: TRBJ2-1
d_call: TRBD2
clone_size: few
v_call: TRBV2

cdr3_aa: CASSSIGLGETQYF
cdr3_nt: TGTGCCAGCAGCTCCATCGGACTTGGGGAGACCCAGTACTTC
j_call: TRBJ2-5
d_call: -
clone_size: many
v_call: TRBV5-6

cdr3_aa: CASSLNPRDNQPQHF
cdr3_nt: TGTGCCAGCAGTTTGAACCCCAGGGACAATCAGCCCCAGCATTTT
j_call: TRBJ1-5
d_call: -
clone_size: few
v_call: TRBV27

cdr3_aa: CAISETQTYEQYF
cdr3_nt: TGTGCCATCAGTGAGACCCAGACCTACGAGCAGTACTTC
j_call: TRBJ2-7
d_call: -
clone_size: few
v_call: TRBV10-3

cdr3_aa: CASSAGTGLYEQYF
cdr3_nt: TGTGCCAGCAGTGCCGGGACAGGGCTTTACGAGCAGTACTTC
j_call: TRBJ2-7
d_call: TRBD1
clone_size: many
v_call: TRBV12-3/TRBV12-4

cdr3_aa: CASSASAANTGELFF
cdr3_nt: TGTGCCAGCAGTGCATCAGCCGCGAACACCGGGGAGCTGTTTTTT
j_call: TRBJ2-2
d_call: -
clone_size: -
v_call: TRBV25-1

cdr3_aa: CASSPDPGQRNSPLHF
cdr3_nt: TGTGCCAGCAGTCCGGACCCGGGCCAAAGAAATTCACCCCTCCACTTT
j_call: TRBJ1-6
d_call: -
clone_size: -
v_call: TRBV6-5

cdr3_aa: CASSVYASGGSGTGELFF
cdr3_nt: TGTGCCAGCAGCGTATACGCTTCCGGGGGGTCGGGCACCGGGGAGCTGTTTTTT
j_call: TRBJ2-2
d_call: TRBD2
clone_size: -
v_call: TRBV9

cdr3_aa: CASSWETFTEAFF
cdr3_nt: TGTGCCAGCAGCTGGGAAACTTTCACTGAAGCTTTCTTT
j_call: TRBJ1-1
d_call: -
clone_size: -
v_call: TRBV7-6

cdr3_aa: CASSLDRSPFFSRTQYF
cdr3_nt: TGTGCCAGCAGCCTGGACAGGAGTCCGTTCTTCTCCCGTACGCAGTATTTT
j_call: TRBJ2-3
d_call: TRBD1
clone_size: few
v_call: TRBV7-9

cdr3_aa: CSARDRGRWYNEQFF
cdr3_nt: TGCAGTGCTAGAGATCGGGGGCGGTGGTACAATGAGCAGTTCTTC
j_call: TRBJ2-1
d_call: -
clone_size: many
v_call: TRBV20-1

cdr3_aa: CASSYLGQTEAFF
cdr3_nt: TGTGCCAGCAGTTACCTGGGACAGACTGAAGCTTTCTTT
j_call: TRBJ1-1
d_call: TRBD1
clone_size: few
v_call: TRBV6-5

cdr3_aa: CASSRGLTTGEQYF
cdr3_nt: TGTGCCAGCAGCCGCGGGTTAACTACGGGAGAGCAGTACTTC
j_call: TRBJ2-7
d_call: -
clone_size: -
v_call: TRBV5-4

cdr3_aa: CASSFLAGESTDTQYF
cdr3_nt: TGCGCCAGCAGCTTCTTGGCGGGGGAAAGCACAGATACGCAGTATTTT
j_call: TRBJ2-3
d_call: TRBD2
clone_size: few
v_call: TRBV5-1

cdr3_aa: CASSISGEQYF
cdr3_nt: TGTGCCAGCAGCATTAGCGGCGAGCAGTACTTC
j_call: TRBJ2-7
d_call: -
clone_size: many
v_call: TRBV5-5

cdr3_aa: CATSRDLETQYF
cdr3_nt: TGTGCCACCAGCAGAGATTTGGAGACCCAGTACTTC
j_call: TRBJ2-5
d_call: -
clone_size: many
v_call: TRBV15

cdr3_aa: CASSLFFSNQHQHF
cdr3_nt: TGTGCCAGCAGTTTGTTTTTTAGCAATCAGCACCAGCATTTT
j_call: TRBJ1-5
d_call: -
clone_size: -
v_call: TRBV28

cdr3_aa: CASSLTGAGANVLTF
cdr3_nt: TGTGCCAGCAGTCTCACAGGAGCTGGGGCCAACGTCCTGACTTTC
j_call: TRBJ2-6
d_call: -
clone_size: many
v_call: TRBV27

cdr3_aa: CSVEDTARRLDTQYF
cdr3_nt: TGCAGCGTTGAAGATACCGCTCGGAGGTTAGATACGCAGTATTTT
j_call: TRBJ2-3
d_call: -
clone_size: -
v_call: TRBV29-1

cdr3_aa: CASTLLGGGADTQYF
cdr3_nt: TGTGCCAGCACCCTACTGGGGGGAGGTGCAGATACGCAGTATTTT
j_call: TRBJ2-3
d_call: -
clone_size: few
v_call: TRBV11-2

cdr3_aa: CASSGGNNQPQHF
cdr3_nt: TGTGCCAGCAGCGGGGGGAACAATCAGCCCCAGCATTTT
j_call: TRBJ1-5
d_call: -
clone_size: few
v_call: TRBV4-2

cdr3_aa: CASSQERTVYEQYF
cdr3_nt: TGCGCCAGCAGCCAGGAACGGACAGTCTACGAGCAGTACTTC
j_call: TRBJ2-7
d_call: -
clone_size: few
v_call: TRBV4-3

cdr3_aa: CASSLLGTGYYEQYF
cdr3_nt: TGTGCCAGCAGTTTACTGGGGACGGGGTACTACGAGCAGTACTTC
j_call: TRBJ2-7
d_call: -
clone_size: -
v_call: TRBV27

cdr3_aa: CASSFSGFEAFF
cdr3_nt: TGTGCCAGCAGTTTCTCAGGGTTTGAAGCTTTCTTT
j_call: TRBJ1-1
d_call: -
clone_size: few
v_call: TRBV12-3/TRBV12-4

cdr3_aa: CASGHSGMDNGYTF
cdr3_nt: TGTGCCAGCGGTCACTCAGGGATGGATAATGGCTACACCTTC
j_call: TRBJ1-2
d_call: -
clone_size: few
v_call: TRBV6-6